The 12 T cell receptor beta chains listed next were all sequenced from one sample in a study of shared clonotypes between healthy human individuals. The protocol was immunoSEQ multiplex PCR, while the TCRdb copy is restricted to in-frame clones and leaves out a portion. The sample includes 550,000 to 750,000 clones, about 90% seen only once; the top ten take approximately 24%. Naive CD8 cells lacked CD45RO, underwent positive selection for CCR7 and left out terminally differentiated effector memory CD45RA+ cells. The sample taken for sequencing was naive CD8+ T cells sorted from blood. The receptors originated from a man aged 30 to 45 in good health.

The CDR3 DNA follows: TGTGCCAGCAGTTTAGTCTCGTGGTCCACAGATACGCAGTATTTT. Translation gives CASSLVSWSTDTQYF. The rearrangement joins TRBV27 to TRBJ2-3; D unresolved. Germline values: CDR1 MNHEY, CDR2 SMNVEV (reference sequence). The CDR3 has 15 amino acids. Deletions cut 2 bases from V and 2 bases from J, with 11 bases between.

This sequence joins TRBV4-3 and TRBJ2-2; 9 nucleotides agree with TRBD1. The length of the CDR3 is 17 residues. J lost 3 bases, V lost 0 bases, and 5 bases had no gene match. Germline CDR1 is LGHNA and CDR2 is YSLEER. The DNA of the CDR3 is TGCGCCAGCAGCCAAGATCGGGACAGGGCCCACACCGGGGAGCTGTTTTTT. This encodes CASSQDRDRAHTGELFF.

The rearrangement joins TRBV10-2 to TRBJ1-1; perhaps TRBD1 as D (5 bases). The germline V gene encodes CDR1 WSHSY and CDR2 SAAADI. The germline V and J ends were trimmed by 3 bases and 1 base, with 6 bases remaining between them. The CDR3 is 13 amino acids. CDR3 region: CASSDGGNTEAFF. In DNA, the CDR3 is TGCGCCAGCAGTGACGGGGGGAACACTGAAGCTTTCTTT.

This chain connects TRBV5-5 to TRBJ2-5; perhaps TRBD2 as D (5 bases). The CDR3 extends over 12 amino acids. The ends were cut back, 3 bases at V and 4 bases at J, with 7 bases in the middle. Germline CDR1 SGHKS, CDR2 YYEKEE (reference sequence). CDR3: CASSWTGETQYF. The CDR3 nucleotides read TGTGCCAGCAGCTGGACTGGAGAGACCCAGTACTTC. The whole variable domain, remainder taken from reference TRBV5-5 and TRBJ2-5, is DAGVTQSPTHLIKTRGQQVTLRCSPISGHKSVSWYQQVLGQGPQFIFQYYEKEERGRGNFPDRFSARQFPNYSSELNVNALLLGDSALYLCASSWTGETQYFGPGTRLLVL.

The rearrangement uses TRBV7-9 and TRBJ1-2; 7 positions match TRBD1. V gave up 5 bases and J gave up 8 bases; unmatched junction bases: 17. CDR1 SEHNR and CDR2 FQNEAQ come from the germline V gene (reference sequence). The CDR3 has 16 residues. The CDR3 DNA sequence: TGTGCCAGCAGCCGGGACAGCAGCGCGGGGGAAGGAGGCTACACCTTC. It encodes CASSRDSSAGEGGYTF.

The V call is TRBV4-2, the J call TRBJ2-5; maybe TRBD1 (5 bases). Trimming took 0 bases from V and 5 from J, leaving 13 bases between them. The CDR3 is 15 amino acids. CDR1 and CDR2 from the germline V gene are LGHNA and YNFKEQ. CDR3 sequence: CASSQELGRGETQYF. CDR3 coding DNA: TGTGCCAGCAGCCAAGAATTGGGTAGGGGTGAGACCCAGTACTTC.

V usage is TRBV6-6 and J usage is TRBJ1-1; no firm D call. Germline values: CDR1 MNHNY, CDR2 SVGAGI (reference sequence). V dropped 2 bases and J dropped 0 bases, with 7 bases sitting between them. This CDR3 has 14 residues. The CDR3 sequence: CASSYVGMNTEAFF. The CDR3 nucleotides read TGTGCCAGCAGTTACGTGGGGATGAACACTGAAGCTTTCTTT.

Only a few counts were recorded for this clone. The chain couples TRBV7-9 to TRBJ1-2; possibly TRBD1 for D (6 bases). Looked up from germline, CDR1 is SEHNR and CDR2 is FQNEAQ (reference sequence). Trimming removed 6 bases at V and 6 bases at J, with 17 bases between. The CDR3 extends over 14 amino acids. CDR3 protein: CASRHPRGIDGYTF. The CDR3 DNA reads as TGTGCCAGCAGACACCCGAGGGGGATCGATGGCTACACCTTC.

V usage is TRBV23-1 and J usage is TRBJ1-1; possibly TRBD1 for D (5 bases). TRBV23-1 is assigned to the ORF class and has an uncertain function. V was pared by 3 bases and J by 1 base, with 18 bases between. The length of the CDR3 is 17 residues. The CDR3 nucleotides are TGCGCCAGCAGTCACCCTCTCACTACAGGAGCGAACACTGAAGCTTTCTTT. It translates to CASSHPLTTGANTEAFF.

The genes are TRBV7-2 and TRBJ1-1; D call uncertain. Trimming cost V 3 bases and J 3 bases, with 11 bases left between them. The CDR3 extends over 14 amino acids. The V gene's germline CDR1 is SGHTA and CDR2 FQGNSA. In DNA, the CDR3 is TGTGCCAGCAGCTTGTTGGAGGCTCACACTGAAGCTTTCTTT. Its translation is CASSLLEAHTEAFF.

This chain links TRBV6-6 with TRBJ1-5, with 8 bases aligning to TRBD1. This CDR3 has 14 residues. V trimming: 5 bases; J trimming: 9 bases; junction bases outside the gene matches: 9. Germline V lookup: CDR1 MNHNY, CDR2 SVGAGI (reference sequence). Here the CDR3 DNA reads TGTGCCAGCAGTACTCAGGGGGCCACTGGGCCCCAGCATTTT. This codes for CASSTQGATGPQHF.

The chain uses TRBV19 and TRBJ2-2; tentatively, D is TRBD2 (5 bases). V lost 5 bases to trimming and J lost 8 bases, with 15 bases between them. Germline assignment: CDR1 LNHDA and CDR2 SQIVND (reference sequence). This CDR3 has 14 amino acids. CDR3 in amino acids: CASSATGNSGELFF. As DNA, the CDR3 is TGTGCCAGTAGTGCCACCGGGAATTCGGGGGAGCTGTTTTTT. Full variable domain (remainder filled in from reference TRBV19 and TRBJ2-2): DGGITQSPKYLFRKEGQNVTLSCEQNLNHDAMYWYRQDPGQGLRLIYYSQIVNDFQKGDIAEGYSVSREKKESFPLTVTSAQKNPTAFYLCASSATGNSGELFFGEGSRLTVL.